This is a list of T cell receptor beta chains from one sample in a study of T cell repertoires in cytomegalovirus infection. The antigens these receptors bind are not known. A single record per CDR3 protein comes from TCRdb applying MiXCR to the reads. This sample yields 80,000 or so distinct CDR3 sequences, of which approximately 39% are seen a single time; 90% to 95% belongs to the top ten. Sequencing used CD8+ T cells from cultured PBMCs, obtained from culture after CMV antigen stimulation. The receptor set was obtained from a human donor in good health (CMV status not recorded). Some clones in this sample may be carry-over from other donors' samples. Each CDR3 is given with its conserved first and last residue. D genes are given only for firm matches. Some rows mark clone size as missing; the rest say once, few, many or name a class of expanded clone.

clone size,D gene,J gene,V gene,CDR3 DNA,CDR3 protein
few,-,TRBJ1-1,TRBV19,TGTGCCAGTAGTATAGACATTTTGGGTGAAGCTTTCTTT,CASSIDILGEAFF
-,-,TRBJ2-7,TRBV12-3/TRBV12-4,TGTGCCAGCAGTTTAGTTCACCAGATCGAGCAGTACTTC,CASSLVHQIEQYF
few,-,TRBJ2-7,TRBV7-6,TGTGCCAGCAGCAACGGGCCTTCCTACGAGCAGTACTTC,CASSNGPSYEQYF
-,-,TRBJ2-3,TRBV7-6,TGTGCCAGCAGCTTATCTGTGACCGGCGGGACAGATACGCAGTATTTT,CASSLSVTGGTDTQYF
-,TRBD1,TRBJ2-7,TRBV12-3/TRBV12-4,TGTGCCAGCAGTCCCCGGGACAGGGGGTACTACGAGCAGTACTTC,CASSPRDRGYYEQYF
few,TRBD2,TRBJ2-1,TRBV9,TGTGCCAGCAGCGGGTCTAGCGGGGGGGGGTATGAGCAGTTCTTC,CASSGSSGGGYEQFF
-,TRBD1,TRBJ1-2,TRBV7-9,TGTGCCAGCAGCCCCCGGACAGGGAAAGACTATGGCTACACCTTC,CASSPRTGKDYGYTF
-,-,TRBJ1-3,TRBV20-1,TGCAGTGCTAGAGTCACGACTGGAACTGGAAACACCATATATTTT,CSARVTTGTGNTIYF
few,-,TRBJ2-2,TRBV7-2,TGTGCCAGCAGCTTAGAGGAGGGGGGCTATAACACCGGGGAGCTGTTTTTT,CASSLEEGGYNTGELFF
-,TRBD1,TRBJ2-1,TRBV7-9,TGTGCCAGCAGCTTCGGGACAGGGCCTTACTCCTACAATGAGCAGTTCTTC,CASSFGTGPYSYNEQFF
once,TRBD1,TRBJ2-7,TRBV28,TGTGCCAGCAGTTCCCCCAGAGAATGGGACAGAGCCTACGAGCAGTACTTC,CASSSPREWDRAYEQYF
few,-,TRBJ2-7,TRBV7-2,TGTGCCAGCAGCTTTACCGGGTACGAGCAGTACTTC,CASSFTGYEQYF
few,-,TRBJ2-3,TRBV7-6,TGTGCCAGCAGCTTAGCGGCGGGTCCAGATACGCAGTATTTT,CASSLAAGPDTQYF
many,-,TRBJ1-1,TRBV7-2,TGTGCCAGCAGCTCCTATCCCTACACTGAAGCTTTCTTT,CASSSYPYTEAFF
-,-,TRBJ1-1,TRBV27,TGTGCCAGCAAAGTGGGTGCTGGAACTTTAGAAGCTTTCTTT,CASKVGAGTLEAFF
few,-,TRBJ2-7,TRBV7-6,TGTGCCAGCAGCCCCCAAAGAGGGTCTTCCTACGAGCAGTACTTC,CASSPQRGSSYEQYF
-,-,TRBJ2-1,TRBV7-9,TGTGCCAGCAGCCCTGACAATGAGCAGTTCTTC,CASSPDNEQFF
few,TRBD2,TRBJ2-2,TRBV27,TGTGCCAGCAGTTCGAATCCCCCCTTAGCGGGGGGAAACACCGGGGAGCTGTTTTTT,CASSSNPPLAGGNTGELFF
-,-,TRBJ2-1,TRBV7-9,TGTGCCAGCAGTTCTAGAGTGGCTACGACTCGCTACTACAATGAGCAGTTCTTC,CASSSRVATTRYYNEQFF
many,-,TRBJ2-5,TRBV7-2,TGTGCCAGCAGCTTATTTGGGGGGATTGTCCAAGAGACCCAGTACTTC,CASSLFGGIVQETQYF
-,-,TRBJ1-1,TRBV4-1,TGCGCCAGCAGCCAAGAAGGGTCGTCCACTGAAGCTTTCTTT,CASSQEGSSTEAFF
-,-,TRBJ2-3,TRBV13,TGTGCCAGCAGCTATCAAGATACGCAGTATTTT,CASSYQDTQYF